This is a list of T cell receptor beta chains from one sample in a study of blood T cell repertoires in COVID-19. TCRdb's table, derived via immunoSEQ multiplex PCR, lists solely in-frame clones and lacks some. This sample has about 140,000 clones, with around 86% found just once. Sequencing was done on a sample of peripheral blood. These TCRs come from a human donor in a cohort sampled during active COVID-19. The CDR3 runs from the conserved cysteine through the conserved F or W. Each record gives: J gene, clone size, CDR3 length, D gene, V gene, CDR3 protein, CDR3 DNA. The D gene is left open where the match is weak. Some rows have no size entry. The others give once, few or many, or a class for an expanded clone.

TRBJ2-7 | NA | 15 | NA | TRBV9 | CASSVATSTLYEQYF | TGTGCCAGCAGCGTAGCTACGTCGACACTCTACGAGCAGTACTTC
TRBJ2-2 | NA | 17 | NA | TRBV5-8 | CASSPPRDGSGAGELFF | TGTGCCAGCAGCCCACCTAGAGACGGGAGTGGAGCCGGGGAGCTGTTTTTT
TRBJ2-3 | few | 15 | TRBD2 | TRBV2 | CASSEIAGVRDTQYF | TGTGCCAGCAGTGAAATAGCGGGAGTTAGAGATACGCAGTATTTT
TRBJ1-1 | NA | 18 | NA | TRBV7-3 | CASSDSFSGYGLNTEAFF | TGTGCCAGCAGCGACTCCTTCTCAGGGTATGGCTTGAACACTGAAGCTTTCTTT
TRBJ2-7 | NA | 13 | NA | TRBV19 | CASTATGSYEQYF | TGTGCCAGTACCGCGACAGGCTCTTACGAGCAGTACTTC
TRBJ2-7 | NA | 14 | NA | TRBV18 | CASSPPEATYEQYF | TGTGCCAGCTCACCCCCGGAAGCGACCTACGAGCAGTACTTC
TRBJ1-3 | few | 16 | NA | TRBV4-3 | CASSQDLGGSGNTIYF | TGCGCCAGCAGCCAAGATTTGGGGGGCTCTGGAAACACCATATATTTT
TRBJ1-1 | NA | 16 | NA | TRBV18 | CASSPPTPPSNLKAFF | TGTGCCAGCTCACCACCTACTCCGCCGTCAAACTTGAAAGCTTTCTTT
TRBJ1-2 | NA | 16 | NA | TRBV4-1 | CASSQDVRRPNYGYTF | TGCGCCAGCAGCCAAGATGTGAGGCGTCCCAACTATGGCTACACCTTC
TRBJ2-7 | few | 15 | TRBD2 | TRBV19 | CASSTLAGEVGLQYF | TGTGCCAGTAGTACCTTAGCGGGAGAAGTAGGCTTGCAGTACTTC
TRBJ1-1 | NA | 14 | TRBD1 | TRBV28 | CASRNRGVNTEAFF | TGTGCCAGCCGTAACAGGGGGGTGAACACTGAAGCTTTCTTT
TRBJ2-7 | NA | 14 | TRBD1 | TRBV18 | CASSPPGTAYEQYF | TGTGCCAGCTCACCACCCGGGACAGCCTACGAGCAGTACTTC
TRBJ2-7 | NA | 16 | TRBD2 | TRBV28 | CASRLSSGPKGNEQYF | TGTGCCAGCAGGCTCTCTAGCGGCCCAAAGGGCAACGAGCAGTACTTC
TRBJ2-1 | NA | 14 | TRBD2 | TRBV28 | CASSGGETYNEQFF | TGTGCCTCCAGTGGGGGGGAGACCTACAATGAGCAGTTCTTC
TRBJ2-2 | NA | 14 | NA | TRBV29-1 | CSVGPGVGTGELFF | TGCAGCGTGGGGCCGGGGGTCGGCACCGGGGAGCTGTTTTTT
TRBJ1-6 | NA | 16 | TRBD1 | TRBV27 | CASSLGDRGGFSPLHF | TGTGCCAGCAGCCTAGGGGACAGGGGTGGATTTTCACCCCTCCACTTT
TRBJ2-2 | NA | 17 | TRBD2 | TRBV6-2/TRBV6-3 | CASSRTSGTPRTGELFF | TGTGCCAGCAGCCGGACTAGCGGGACGCCCCGAACCGGGGAGCTGTTTTTT
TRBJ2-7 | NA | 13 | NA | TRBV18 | CASSPDSFYEQYF | TGTGCCAGCTCGCCGGACAGTTTTTACGAGCAGTACTTC
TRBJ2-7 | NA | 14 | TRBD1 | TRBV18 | CASSLGDRDHEQYF | TGTGCCAGCTCACTCGGGGACAGGGACCACGAGCAGTACTTC
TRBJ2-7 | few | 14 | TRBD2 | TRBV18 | CASSLAGLSYEQYF | TGTGCCAGCTCACTAGCGGGACTCTCCTACGAGCAGTACTTC
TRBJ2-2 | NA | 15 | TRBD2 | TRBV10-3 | CAINKGLANTGELFF | TGTGCCATCAATAAGGGACTAGCAAACACCGGGGAGCTGTTTTTT
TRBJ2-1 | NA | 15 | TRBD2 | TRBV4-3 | CASSQDYGRANEQFF | TGCGCCAGCAGCCAAGATTACGGGAGGGCCAATGAGCAGTTCTTC
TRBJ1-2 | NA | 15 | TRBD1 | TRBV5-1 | CASSPGQRSYYGYTF | TGCGCCAGCAGTCCGGGACAGAGATCTTACTATGGCTACACCTTC
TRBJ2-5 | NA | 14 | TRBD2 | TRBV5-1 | CASSFLAGQETQYF | TGCGCCAGCAGCTTTCTAGCGGGACAAGAGACCCAGTACTTC
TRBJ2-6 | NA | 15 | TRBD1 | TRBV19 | CASRPGTAGANVLTF | TGTGCCAGTAGGCCTGGGACAGCTGGGGCCAACGTCCTGACTTTC
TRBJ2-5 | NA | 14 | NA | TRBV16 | CASSQSAGGRTQYF | TGTGCCAGCAGCCAATCAGCAGGAGGCAGGACCCAGTACTTC
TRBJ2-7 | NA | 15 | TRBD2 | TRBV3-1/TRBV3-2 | CASTPGLAAFYEQYF | TGTGCCAGCACCCCAGGGCTAGCGGCTTTCTACGAGCAGTACTTC
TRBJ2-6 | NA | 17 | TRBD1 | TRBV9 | CASSTRTGASEANVLTF | TGTGCCAGTTCTACCCGGACAGGGGCCTCTGAGGCCAACGTCCTGACTTTC